This is a list of T cell receptor beta chains from one sample in a study of blood T cell repertoires in COVID-19. The table came from immunoSEQ multiplex PCR; TCRdb's copy has only in-frame clones and leaves some out. The repertoire holds more than 120,000 clones, with roughly nine tenths as singletons. The sequencing sample was made of peripheral blood. The receptors here all came from a human donor in a cohort sampled during active COVID-19. Each CDR3 is given with its conserved first and last residue. D genes are given only for firm matches. Clone size, where shown, is once, few, many, or a class for clones that have expanded.

clone_size j_call d_call v_call cdr3_aa cdr3_nt
NA TRBJ2-5 NA TRBV5-1 CASSLRRNQETQYF TGCGCCAGCAGCTTGCGGCGGAACCAAGAGACCCAGTACTTC
NA TRBJ2-7 TRBD2 TRBV28 CASSLGGLATRHEQYF TGTGCCAGCAGTTTAGGCGGACTAGCGACCCGCCACGAGCAGTACTTC
NA TRBJ2-6 TRBD2 TRBV7-9 CASRSAGRGGANVLTF TGTGCCAGCAGATCAGCGGGACGGGGGGGGGCCAACGTCCTGACTTTC
NA TRBJ1-3 NA TRBV21-1 CASSCLRRGKGNTIYF TGTGCCAGCAGCTGCCTTAGACGGGGGAAAGGAAACACCATATATTTT
NA TRBJ1-5 NA TRBV19 CASTPAGNQPQHF TGTGCCAGTACCCCGGCGGGGAATCAGCCCCAGCATTTT
NA TRBJ2-3 NA TRBV11-1 CASSWSDRHDTQYF TGTGCCAGCAGCTGGTCGGACAGACACGATACGCAGTATTTT
NA TRBJ2-5 NA TRBV9 CASSPGQLRETQYF TGTGCCAGCAGCCCTGGACAGCTGAGAGAGACCCAGTACTTC
NA TRBJ1-4 TRBD1 TRBV7-8 CASSPPGQGEEKLFF TGTGCCAGCAGCCCACCAGGACAGGGCGAAGAAAAACTGTTTTTT
NA TRBJ2-2 TRBD2 TRBV2 CASTPGGPFGDGELFF TGTGCCAGCACACCGGGGGGGCCTTTTGGTGACGGGGAGCTGTTTTTT
NA TRBJ2-7 NA TRBV5-1 CASSQQGRNYEQYF TGCGCCAGCAGCCAACAGGGGAGGAACTACGAGCAGTACTTC
once TRBJ2-2 TRBD2 TRBV6-1 CASSEWVAGGLYTGELFF TGTGCCAGCAGTGAATGGGTAGCGGGGGGGCTATATACCGGGGAGCTGTTTTTT
once TRBJ1-3 TRBD1 TRBV4-1 CASSQGTGSRNTIYF TGCGCCAGCAGCCAGGGGACAGGGAGTCGGAACACCATATATTTT
NA TRBJ2-7 TRBD2 TRBV5-6 CASIPNGRDREQYF TGTGCCAGCATCCCGAACGGGAGGGATCGCGAGCAGTACTTC
few TRBJ1-5 NA TRBV6-1 CASSESRFSNQPQHF TGTGCCAGCAGTGAAAGCAGGTTTAGCAATCAGCCCCAGCATTTT
NA TRBJ1-1 NA TRBV4-1 CASRTVLNMNTEAFF TGCGCCAGCAGGACAGTCTTAAACATGAACACTGAAGCTTTCTTT
NA TRBJ1-2 NA TRBV12-3/TRBV12-4 CACGGDNYGYTF TGTGCCTGCGGGGGGGATAACTATGGCTACACCTTC
NA TRBJ2-1 TRBD2 TRBV5-5 CASSPRLAASSYNEQFF TGTGCCAGCAGCCCCCGGCTAGCGGCAAGCTCCTACAATGAGCAGTTCTTC
once TRBJ1-5 NA TRBV3-1/TRBV3-2 CASSQESIFRTVDSNQPQHF TGTGCCAGCAGCCAAGAATCCATCTTTAGGACAGTCGATAGCAATCAGCCCCAGCATTTT
NA TRBJ1-1 NA TRBV28 CASRKTGGSNTEAFF TGTGCCAGCAGAAAGACAGGTGGATCGAACACTGAAGCTTTCTTT
NA TRBJ2-2 NA TRBV21-1 CASSKGETDYTGELFF TGTGCCAGCAGCAAAGGGGAGACGGATTACACCGGGGAGCTGTTTTTT
NA TRBJ2-7 TRBD1 TRBV13 CASSYDRAKQYF TGTGCCAGCAGCTACGACAGGGCTAAGCAGTACTTC
NA TRBJ2-5 TRBD1 TRBV5-4 CASSPTGDRDPSKTQYF TGTGCCAGCAGCCCGACCGGGGACAGGGATCCGTCGAAGACCCAGTACTTC
NA TRBJ2-3 NA TRBV29-1 CSVALQISTDTQYF TGCAGCGTTGCCCTGCAGATTTCGACAGATACGCAGTATTTT
NA TRBJ2-7 NA TRBV3-1/TRBV3-2 CASSQAPGGYEQYF TGTGCCAGCAGCCAAGCTCCAGGGGGGTACGAGCAGTACTTC
once TRBJ2-7 NA TRBV7-2 CASSLSAGLSYEQYF TGTGCCAGCAGCTTATCCGCGGGGCTCTCCTACGAGCAGTACTTC
NA TRBJ1-6 NA TRBV9 CASSVEDTSSYNSPLHF TGTGCCAGCAGCGTAGAGGACACAAGCTCCTATAATTCACCCCTCCACTTT
NA TRBJ1-3 NA TRBV30 CAWSMGRNSGNTIYF TGTGCCTGGAGTATGGGCCGGAACTCTGGAAACACCATATATTTT
NA TRBJ1-1 NA TRBV10-3 CAIRSQNVNTEAFF TGTGCCATCAGGTCCCAAAATGTGAACACTGAAGCTTTCTTT
once TRBJ2-7 NA TRBV9 CASSVEGGHSYEQYF TGTGCCAGCAGCGTAGAGGGGGGGCACTCCTACGAGCAGTACTTC
once TRBJ1-4 NA TRBV5-4 CASSPGLGEKLFF TGTGCCAGCAGCCCCGGGTTGGGTGAAAAACTGTTTTTT
NA TRBJ1-1 NA TRBV7-2 CASSPRGGMGTEAFF TGTGCCAGCAGCCCAAGAGGTGGCATGGGCACTGAAGCTTTCTTT
NA TRBJ2-7 NA TRBV5-1 CASSLVGASEQYF TGCGCCAGCAGCTTGGTTGGGGCCAGTGAGCAGTACTTC
once TRBJ1-1 NA TRBV19 CASSISRNSRTEAFF TGTGCCAGTAGTATTTCTAGGAATTCGCGGACTGAAGCTTTCTTT
NA TRBJ1-3 NA TRBV6-5 CASSYASDSGNTIYF TGTGCCAGCAGTTACGCCTCAGACTCTGGAAACACCATATATTTT
NA TRBJ2-7 TRBD1 TRBV11-1 CASSLGTVYEQYF TGTGCCAGCAGCCTCGGGACAGTATACGAGCAGTACTTC
NA TRBJ2-7 TRBD1 TRBV18 CASSPPTGDYEQYF TGTGCCAGCTCACCACCGACAGGGGACTACGAGCAGTACTTC
once TRBJ2-7 TRBD1 TRBV6-6 CASSYSGRGREQYF TGTGCCAGCAGTTACTCTGGCAGGGGGCGAGAGCAGTACTTC